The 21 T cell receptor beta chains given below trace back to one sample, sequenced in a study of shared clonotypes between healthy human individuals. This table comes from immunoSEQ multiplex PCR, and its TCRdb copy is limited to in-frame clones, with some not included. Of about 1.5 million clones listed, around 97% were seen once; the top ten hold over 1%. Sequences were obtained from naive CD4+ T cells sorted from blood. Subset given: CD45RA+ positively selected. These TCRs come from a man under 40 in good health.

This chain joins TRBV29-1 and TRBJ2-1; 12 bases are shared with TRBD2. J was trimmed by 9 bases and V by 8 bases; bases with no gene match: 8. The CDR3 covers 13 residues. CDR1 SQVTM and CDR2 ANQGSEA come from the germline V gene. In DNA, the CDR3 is TGCAGCACCCGACTAGCGGGAGTCGGTGAGCAGTTCTTC. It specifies CSTRLAGVGEQFF.

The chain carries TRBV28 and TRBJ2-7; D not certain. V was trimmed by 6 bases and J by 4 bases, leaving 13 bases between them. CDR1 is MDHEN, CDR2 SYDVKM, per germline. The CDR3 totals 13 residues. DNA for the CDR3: TGTGCCAGCAGCCCGACGCCCTTTTACGAGCAGTACTTC. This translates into CASSPTPFYEQYF.

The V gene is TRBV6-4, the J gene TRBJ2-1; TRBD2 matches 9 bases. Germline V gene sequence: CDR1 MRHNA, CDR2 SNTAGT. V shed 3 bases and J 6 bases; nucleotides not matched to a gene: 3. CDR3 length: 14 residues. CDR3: CASSEAGGANEQFF. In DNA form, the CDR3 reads TGTGCCAGCAGTGAGGCGGGGGGGGCCAATGAGCAGTTCTTC.

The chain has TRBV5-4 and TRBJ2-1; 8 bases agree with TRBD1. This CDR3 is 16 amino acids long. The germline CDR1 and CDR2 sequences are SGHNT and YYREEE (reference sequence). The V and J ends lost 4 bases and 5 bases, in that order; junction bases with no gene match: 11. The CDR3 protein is CASSHPAGQAHNEQFF. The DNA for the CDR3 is TGTGCCAGCAGCCACCCGGCGGGACAGGCACACAATGAGCAGTTCTTC.

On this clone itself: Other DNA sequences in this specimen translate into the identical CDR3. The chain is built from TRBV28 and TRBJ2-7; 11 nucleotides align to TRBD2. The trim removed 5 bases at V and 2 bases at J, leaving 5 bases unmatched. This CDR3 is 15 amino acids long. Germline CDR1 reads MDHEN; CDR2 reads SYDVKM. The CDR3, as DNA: TGTGCCAGCAGTCCCGGGACTAGCGGAACCTACGAGCAGTACTTC. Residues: CASSPGTSGTYEQYF.

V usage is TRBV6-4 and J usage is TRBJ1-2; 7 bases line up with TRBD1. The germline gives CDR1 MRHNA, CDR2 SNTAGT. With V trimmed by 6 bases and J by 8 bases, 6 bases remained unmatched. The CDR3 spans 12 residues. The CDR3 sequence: CASRAAGGGYTF. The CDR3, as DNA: TGTGCCAGCAGAGCAGCAGGGGGAGGCTACACCTTC.

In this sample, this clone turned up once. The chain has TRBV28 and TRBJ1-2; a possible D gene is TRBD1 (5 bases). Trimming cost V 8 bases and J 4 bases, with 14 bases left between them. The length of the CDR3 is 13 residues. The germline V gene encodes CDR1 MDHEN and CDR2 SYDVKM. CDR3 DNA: TGTGCCAGCGGCCGGGGGGAGGGCTATGGCTACACCTTC. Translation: CASGRGEGYGYTF.

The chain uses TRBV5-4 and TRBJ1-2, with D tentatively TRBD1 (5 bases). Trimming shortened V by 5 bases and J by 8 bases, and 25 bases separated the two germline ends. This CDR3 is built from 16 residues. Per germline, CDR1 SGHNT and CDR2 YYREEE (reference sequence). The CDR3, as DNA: TGTGCCAGCAGGGACCATACGGGACCTCTTAGTAGAGGCTACACCTTC. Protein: CASRDHTGPLSRGYTF.

As DNA, the CDR3 is TGCGCCAGCAGCTCCTGGGGGTCGGGGCCTACACATAGTCGAAGATTCGATGAGCAGTTCTTC. Its protein product is CASSSWGSGPTHSRRFDEQFF. V and J are TRBV5-1 and TRBJ2-1; D tentatively reads TRBD1 or TRBD2 (5 bases each). With 3 bases removed from V and 8 bases from J, the gap between germline ends came to 36 bases. The germline V gene encodes CDR1 SGHRS and CDR2 YFSETQ. The CDR3 is made up of 21 amino acids.

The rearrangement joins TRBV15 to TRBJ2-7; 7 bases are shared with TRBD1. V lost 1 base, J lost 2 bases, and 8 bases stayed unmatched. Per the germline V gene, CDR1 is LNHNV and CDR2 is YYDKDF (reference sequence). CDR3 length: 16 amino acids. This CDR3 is CATSRGPRQGTYEQYF. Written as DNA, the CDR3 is TGTGCCACCAGCAGAGGACCTAGACAGGGAACCTACGAGCAGTACTTC.

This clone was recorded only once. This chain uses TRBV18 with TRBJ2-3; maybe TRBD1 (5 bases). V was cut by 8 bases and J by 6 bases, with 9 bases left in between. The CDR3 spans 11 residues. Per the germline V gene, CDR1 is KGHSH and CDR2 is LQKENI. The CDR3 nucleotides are TGTGCCAGCCTCCAGGGCGATACGCAGTATTTT. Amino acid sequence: CASLQGDTQYF.

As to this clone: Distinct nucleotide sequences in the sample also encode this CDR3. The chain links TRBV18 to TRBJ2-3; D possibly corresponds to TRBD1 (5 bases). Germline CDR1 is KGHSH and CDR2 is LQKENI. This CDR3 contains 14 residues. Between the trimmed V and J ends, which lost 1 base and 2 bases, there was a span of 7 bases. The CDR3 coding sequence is TGTGCCAGCTCACCACGGGGCCCCACAGATACGCAGTATTTT. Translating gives CASSPRGPTDTQYF.

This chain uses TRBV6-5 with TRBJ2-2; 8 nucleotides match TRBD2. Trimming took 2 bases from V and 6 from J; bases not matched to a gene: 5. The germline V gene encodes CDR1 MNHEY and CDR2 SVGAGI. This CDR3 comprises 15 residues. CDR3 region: CASSYGTGGAGELFF. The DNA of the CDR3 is TGTGCCAGCAGTTACGGGACGGGAGGGGCCGGGGAGCTGTTTTTT.

The CDR3 here is CASTYTGLENNEQFF. CDR3 coding DNA: TGTGCCAGTACTTATACTGGACTTGAGAACAATGAGCAGTTCTTC. V and J are TRBV19 and TRBJ2-1; TRBD2 is a possible D gene (5 bases). This CDR3 contains 15 residues. CDR1 is LNHDA, CDR2 SQIVND, per germline (reference sequence). V lost 7 bases to trimming and J lost 5 bases, with 18 bases between them.

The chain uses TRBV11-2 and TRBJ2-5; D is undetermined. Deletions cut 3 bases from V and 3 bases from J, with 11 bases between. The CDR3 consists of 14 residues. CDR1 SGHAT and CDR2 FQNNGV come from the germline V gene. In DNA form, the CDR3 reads TGTGCCAGCAGCTTCGGGTTGATAGAAGAGACCCAGTACTTC. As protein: CASSFGLIEETQYF.

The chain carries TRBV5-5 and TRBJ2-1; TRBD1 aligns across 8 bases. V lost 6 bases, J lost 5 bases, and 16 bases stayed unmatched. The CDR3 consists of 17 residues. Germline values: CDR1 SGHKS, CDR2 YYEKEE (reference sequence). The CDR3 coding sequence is TGTGCCAGCACCCTCGTCCCGACACAGGGGGTAGACAATGAGCAGTTCTTC. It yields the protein CASTLVPTQGVDNEQFF.

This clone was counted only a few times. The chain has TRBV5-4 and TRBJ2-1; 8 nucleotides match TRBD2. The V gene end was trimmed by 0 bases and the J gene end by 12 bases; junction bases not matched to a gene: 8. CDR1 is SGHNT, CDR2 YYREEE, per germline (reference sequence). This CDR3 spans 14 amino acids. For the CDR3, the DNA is TGTGCCAGCAGCTTGGAGGGACTAGGTTTGGGGCAGTTCTTC. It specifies CASSLEGLGLGQFF.

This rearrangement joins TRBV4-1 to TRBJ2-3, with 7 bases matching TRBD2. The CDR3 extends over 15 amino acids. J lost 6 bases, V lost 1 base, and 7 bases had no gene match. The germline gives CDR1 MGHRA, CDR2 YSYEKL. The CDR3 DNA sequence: TGCGCCAGCAGCCAAGTGGCGGGAGTGGGGGATACGCAGTATTTT. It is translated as CASSQVAGVGDTQYF.

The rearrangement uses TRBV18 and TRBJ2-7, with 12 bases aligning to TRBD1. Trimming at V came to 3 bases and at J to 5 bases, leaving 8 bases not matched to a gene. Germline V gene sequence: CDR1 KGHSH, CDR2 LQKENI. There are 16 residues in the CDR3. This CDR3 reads CASSPSLGTGGHEQYF. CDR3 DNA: TGTGCCAGCTCACCTTCATTGGGGACAGGGGGCCACGAGCAGTACTTC.

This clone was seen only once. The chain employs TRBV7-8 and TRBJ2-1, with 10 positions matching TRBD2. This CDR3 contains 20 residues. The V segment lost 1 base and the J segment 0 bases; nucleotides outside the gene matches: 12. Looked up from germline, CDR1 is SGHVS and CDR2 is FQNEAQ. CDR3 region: CASSLVGGTSASGSYNEQFF. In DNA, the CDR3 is TGTGCCAGCAGCTTAGTTGGGGGGACTAGCGCGAGCGGCTCCTACAATGAGCAGTTCTTC.

The CDR3, as DNA: TGTGCCAGTAGTCTACAGGTTGAAGCTTTCTTT. This encodes CASSLQVEAFF. The V and J genes are TRBV19 and TRBJ1-1, with D possibly being TRBD1 (5 bases). The germline gives CDR1 LNHDA, CDR2 SQIVND (reference sequence). Trimming took off 5 bases at V and 7 bases at J, with 8 bases between the two ends. The length of the CDR3 is 11 residues.